A selection of T cell receptor beta chains follows, all from one sample in a study of blood T cell repertoires in COVID-19. Assay: immunoSEQ multiplex PCR; the TCRdb copy retains only in-frame clones and omits some. The sample shows about 240,000 clones, approximately 86% of them seen only once. Input material: peripheral blood. The receptor set was obtained from a woman aged 70-85 years with active or convalescent COVID-19. Both conserved end residues are part of each CDR3. A D gene is named only where the DNA matches it firmly. Not every row has a clone size; where given, it reads once, few, many or a size class.

d_gene,v_gene,abundance,j_gene,CDR3nt,CDR3aa
NA,TRBV7-2,NA,TRBJ1-6,TGTGCCAGCAGCTTAGAGGCGGGAGGGTTTAATTCACCCCTCCACTTT,CASSLEAGGFNSPLHF
NA,TRBV19,NA,TRBJ1-1,TGTGCCAGTAGTATTAGTGACAGGCTGAACACTGAAGCTTTCTTT,CASSISDRLNTEAFF
TRBD1,TRBV18,NA,TRBJ1-3,TGTGCCAGCTCAGAGGGGGCTCGTGGAAACACCATATATTTT,CASSEGARGNTIYF
NA,TRBV7-2,NA,TRBJ1-4,TGTGCCAGCAGCCATTCCGGGATAAATGAAAAACTGTTTTTT,CASSHSGINEKLFF
NA,TRBV6-2/TRBV6-3,once,TRBJ1-5,TGTGCCAGCAGTTACACGACTGAGGCCCAGCATTTT,CASSYTTEAQHF
NA,TRBV19,NA,TRBJ1-1,TGTGCCAGTAGCACCACAGGGAGGGACACTGAAGCTTTCTTT,CASSTTGRDTEAFF
NA,TRBV15,NA,TRBJ2-7,TGTGCCACCAGCAGAGATATGGGACTCTACGAGCAGTACTTC,CATSRDMGLYEQYF
NA,TRBV24-1,NA,TRBJ1-4,TGTGCCACCGGTGGGGCTACTAATGAAAAACTGTTTTTT,CATGGATNEKLFF
NA,TRBV2,NA,TRBJ2-1,TGTGCCAGCGTTGGAGGTGGGCCGGGGGAGCAGTTCTTC,CASVGGGPGEQFF
TRBD1,TRBV11-2,NA,TRBJ2-1,TGTGCCAGCAGCTTAGCAGGGGGCAGAGGAGAGCAGTTCTTC,CASSLAGGRGEQFF
NA,TRBV15,NA,TRBJ1-2,TGTGCCACCAGCAGGGGAGGCCCCTCTAACTATGGCTACACCTTC,CATSRGGPSNYGYTF
NA,TRBV5-4,NA,TRBJ2-5,TGTGCCAGCACCTTCAACCCCGCAGGCCGAGAGACCCAGTACTTC,CASTFNPAGRETQYF
NA,TRBV3-1/TRBV3-2,NA,TRBJ2-1,TGTGCCAGCAGCCAAGGAACCGGGGGCTACAATGAGCAGTTCTTC,CASSQGTGGYNEQFF
TRBD1,TRBV3-1/TRBV3-2,NA,TRBJ1-1,TGTGCCAGCAGCCAAGGGGACAGGGGGCGGGTTGAAGCTTTCTTT,CASSQGDRGRVEAFF
TRBD1,TRBV10-1,NA,TRBJ1-2,TGCGCCAGCAGTGAGAGGGGACAGTACTATGGCTACACCTTC,CASSERGQYYGYTF
NA,TRBV7-9,few,TRBJ1-2,TGTGCCAGCGGTGGGGAGGCAGGGCCTTTCTATGGCTACACCTTC,CASGGEAGPFYGYTF
TRBD1,TRBV11-2,NA,TRBJ2-7,TGTGCCAGCAGCCCCGCCGGGACAGGGCCATACGAGCAGTACTTC,CASSPAGTGPYEQYF
NA,TRBV7-7,few,TRBJ1-4,TGTGCCAGCAGCTTAGCGACCCCCCCGGGGGGGGATACAACTAATGAAAAACTGTTTTTT,CASSLATPPGGDTTNEKLFF
NA,TRBV6-2/TRBV6-3,NA,TRBJ2-7,TGTGCCAGCAGTTCCCGGGAAGGGCTCTACGAGCAGTACTTC,CASSSREGLYEQYF
TRBD1,TRBV7-8,once,TRBJ1-5,TGTGCCAGCAGCTTAGTCAAGGACAGGGCCCCTATGGGCAATCAGCCCCAGCATTTT,CASSLVKDRAPMGNQPQHF
NA,TRBV5-1,NA,TRBJ1-1,TGCGCCAGCAGCTTGACAATCTTGAACACTGAAGCTTTCTTT,CASSLTILNTEAFF
NA,TRBV7-9,NA,TRBJ1-6,TGTGCCAGCAGCTTAGGAGGAGATCTTAATTCACCCCTCCACTTT,CASSLGGDLNSPLHF
TRBD1,TRBV5-4,NA,TRBJ2-5,TGTGCCAGCAGCAGAGGACAGGGAGCAAGACAAGAGACCCAGTACTTC,CASSRGQGARQETQYF
NA,TRBV2,NA,TRBJ2-7,TGTGCCAGCAGTGATCTTCGGAGGGGCTACTACGAGCAGTACTTC,CASSDLRRGYYEQYF
NA,TRBV25-1,once,TRBJ1-1,TGTGCCAGCAGTGATATCAGGGGAGCTTTCTTT,CASSDIRGAFF
NA,TRBV21-1,NA,TRBJ2-7,TGTGCCAGCAGCAAAAACCTTCTACGGGTTACCGACGAGCAGTACTTC,CASSKNLLRVTDEQYF
NA,TRBV5-4,NA,TRBJ1-2,TGTGCCAGCAGCTCCCCGAGAACAGGACAGTCAACTAGCTACACCTTC,CASSSPRTGQSTSYTF
NA,TRBV6-5,NA,TRBJ1-5,TGTGCCAGCAGACAGTCCGGGGAGCCCCAGCATTTT,CASRQSGEPQHF
TRBD1,TRBV24-1,NA,TRBJ1-2,TGTGCCACCAGTCAGAGACAGGGTAATGGCTACACCTTC,CATSQRQGNGYTF
TRBD2,TRBV3-1/TRBV3-2,NA,TRBJ2-1,TGTGCCAGCAGCCAATTCCTAGCGGGGCAACCCTACAATGAGCAGTTCTTC,CASSQFLAGQPYNEQFF
TRBD1,TRBV19,once,TRBJ2-5,TGTGCCAGTAGTATGCCCGGGACAGATCAAGAGACCCAGTACTTC,CASSMPGTDQETQYF
TRBD1,TRBV5-1,NA,TRBJ1-2,TGCGCCAGCAGCATTCCAACAGGGGGCGAAGATGGCTACACCTTC,CASSIPTGGEDGYTF
NA,TRBV25-1,NA,TRBJ1-2,TGTGCCAGCAGCGAGGGAGGGACCAACTATGGCTACACCTTC,CASSEGGTNYGYTF
NA,TRBV18,NA,TRBJ1-1,TGTGCCAGCTCACAGTTACTCGCGGATGAAGCTTTCTTT,CASSQLLADEAFF
TRBD2,TRBV7-9,NA,TRBJ2-1,TGTGCCAGCAGCCAGGCGGGGGGGTCCTACAATGAGCAGTTCTTC,CASSQAGGSYNEQFF
NA,TRBV24-1,NA,TRBJ2-7,TGTGCCACCAGTGATTCCCAGGGTGCCCACTACGAGCAGTACTTC,CATSDSQGAHYEQYF
NA,TRBV12-3/TRBV12-4,NA,TRBJ2-7,TGTGCCAGCAGTTCCCTAGGAGCCTACGAGCAGTACTTC,CASSSLGAYEQYF
TRBD1,TRBV5-5,once,TRBJ2-7,TGTGCCAGCAGCTTGGCCGGGACAGGAGGATACTACGAGCAGTACTTC,CASSLAGTGGYYEQYF